A selection of T cell receptor beta chains follows, all from one sample in a study of T cells in Graves' hyperthyroidism and ophthalmopathy. TCRdb redid the calling of the multiplex PCR reads with MiXCR, one entry per CDR3 protein. This table has a few hundred thousand distinct CDR3 sequences, less than 25% appearing once. The sample was blood. The origin of the receptors is a man younger than 35 with Graves' hyperthyroidism. Each CDR3 is given with its conserved first and last residue. A D gene is named only where the DNA matches it firmly. The size entry is marked missing in some rows and otherwise reads once, few, many or a size class.

d_gene | abundance | len | j_gene | v_gene | CDR3nt | CDR3aa
. | few | 15 | TRBJ2-5 | TRBV11-2 | TGTGCCAGCAGCTTAGACGCCCGGACCTGGGAGACCCAGTACTTC | CASSLDARTWETQYF
. | few | 15 | TRBJ2-6 | TRBV6-1 | TGTGCCAGCAGTATGATACTCTCTGGGGCCAACGTCCTGACTTTC | CASSMILSGANVLTF
. | many | 15 | TRBJ1-5 | TRBV9 | TGTGCCAGCAGCGTAGGGTCGGGCAGCAATCAGCCCCAGCATTTT | CASSVGSGSNQPQHF
. | many | 12 | TRBJ2-7 | TRBV10-3 | TGTGCCATCTCTAGCGTCTCCTACGAGCAGTACTTC | CAISSVSYEQYF
. | many | 17 | TRBJ2-2 | TRBV24-1 | TGTGCCACCAGTGATATTAGGACAGACCGGAACACCGGGGAGCTGTTTTTT | CATSDIRTDRNTGELFF
. | . | 13 | TRBJ1-1 | TRBV19 | TGTGCCAGCCGGGAGCCAGGGAACACTGAAGCTTGCTTT | CASREPGNTEACF
. | few | 14 | TRBJ1-2 | TRBV5-6 | TGTGCCAGCAGCGACCCCCAGGGGAACTATGGCTACACCTTC | CASSDPQGNYGYTF
TRBD2 | many | 13 | TRBJ2-7 | TRBV7-9 | TGTGCCAGCAGTTCACAGTCCGGGACTAGCGGATACTTC | CASSSQSGTSGYF
TRBD1 | many | 14 | TRBJ2-7 | TRBV6-1 | TGTGCCAGCAGTGAACTGGGACAGTCCTACGAGCAGTACTTC | CASSELGQSYEQYF
TRBD2 | . | 15 | TRBJ2-2 | TRBV12-3/TRBV12-4 | TGTGCCAGCAGCCGACTAGCGGGAGTCACCGGGGAGCTGTTTTTT | CASSRLAGVTGELFF
. | many | 14 | TRBJ2-7 | TRBV7-8 | TGTGCCAGCAGCTTAGCAGTGACAGGCTACGAGCAGTACTTC | CASSLAVTGYEQYF
. | many | 15 | TRBJ1-2 | TRBV4-1 | TGCGCCAGCAGCCAAGGGGTACAGGGTTCATACGGCTACACCTTC | CASSQGVQGSYGYTF
. | many | 15 | TRBJ1-1 | TRBV12-5 | TGTGCTAGTGGTTTGGTACGAGGCATTTACACTGAAGCTTTCTTT | CASGLVRGIYTEAFF
TRBD1 | . | 15 | TRBJ1-1 | TRBV19 | TGTGCCAGTAGTAAGCCGGACAGGGCGGACACTGAAGCTTTCTTT | CASSKPDRADTEAFF
TRBD2 | . | 13 | TRBJ2-5 | TRBV20-1 | TGCAGTGCTCTAGCGGGAGTCGGCGAGACCCAGTACTTC | CSALAGVGETQYF
. | . | 11 | TRBJ2-7 | TRBV29-1 | TGCAGCGTTGCGAGGGACTACGAGCAGTACTTC | CSVARDYEQYF
. | many | 14 | TRBJ2-7 | TRBV9 | TGTGCCAGCAGCGTGGACTGGGGCTCCTACGAGCAGTACTTC | CASSVDWGSYEQYF
. | . | 14 | TRBJ2-5 | TRBV18 | TGTGCCAGCTCGACAGACAGTTTGAGGGAGACCCAGTACTTC | CASSTDSLRETQYF
. | many | 13 | TRBJ1-1 | TRBV20-1 | TGCAGTGCTAGAAGGACCACGGGGACTGAAGCTTTCTTT | CSARRTTGTEAFF
. | many | 15 | TRBJ1-5 | TRBV20-1 | TGCAGTGCTAGCGTCCCCCAGGGGCGTAGCTGGCCCCAGCATTTT | CSASVPQGRSWPQHF
. | few | 16 | TRBJ1-1 | TRBV11-1 | TGTGCCAGCAGCTCACAGTCGTTAGGTCTGAACACTGAAGCTTTCTTT | CASSSQSLGLNTEAFF
. | many | 12 | TRBJ1-2 | TRBV30 | TGTGCCTGGATGTTGGACAACTATGGCTACACCTTC | CAWMLDNYGYTF
. | many | 14 | TRBJ2-7 | TRBV7-8 | TGTGCCAGCAGCTTATGGGCTAGCGACTACGAGCAGTACTTC | CASSLWASDYEQYF
. | . | 12 | TRBJ1-2 | TRBV27 | TGTGCCAGCAGTTCAACAACAGGTGGCTACACCTTC | CASSSTTGGYTF
TRBD1 | many | 14 | TRBJ2-7 | TRBV20-1 | TGCAGTGCTAGATGGGGGACAGTTTCTCGCGAGCAGTACTTC | CSARWGTVSREQYF
. | many | 11 | TRBJ1-3 | TRBV6-5 | TGTGCCACCCCATGGGGGAACACCATATATTTT | CATPWGNTIYF
. | . | 12 | TRBJ1-5 | TRBV20-1 | TGCAGTGCTTGGATGGGCAATCAGCCCCAGCATTTT | CSAWMGNQPQHF
. | many | 17 | TRBJ2-2 | TRBV6-1 | TGTGCCAGCAACGAGAAGGCGCGTTCATCAGAATACGGGGAGCTGTTTTTT | CASNEKARSSEYGELFF
. | many | 15 | TRBJ1-2 | TRBV6-2/TRBV6-3 | TGTGCCAGCAGTTCACCGATCCGCGGGAGCCGAGGCTACACCTTC | CASSSPIRGSRGYTF
. | . | 12 | TRBJ1-1 | TRBV20-1 | TGCAGTGCCACCCTCATTGGGGGGAAAAGTTTCTTT | CSATLIGGKSFF
. | many | 15 | TRBJ2-2 | TRBV2 | TGTGCCAGCAGGACGGGACACGGGTTTGGAGGAGAGCTGTTTTTT | CASRTGHGFGGELFF
. | many | 16 | TRBJ1-5 | TRBV5-1 | TGCGCCAGCAGCTTCAACCGACGACACGACCCCCAGCCCCAGCATTTT | CASSFNRRHDPQPQHF
. | few | 13 | TRBJ2-5 | TRBV28 | TGTGCCAGCAGTTCTAATAACCAAGAGACCCAGTACTTC | CASSSNNQETQYF
TRBD1 | many | 13 | TRBJ1-2 | TRBV6-1 | TGTGCCAGCAGCCGGCAGGGGGCTGGTGGCTACACCTTC | CASSRQGAGGYTF
. | . | 13 | TRBJ1-2 | TRBV28 | TGTGCCAGCAATGGGCACGGAGACTATGGCTACACCTTC | CASNGHGDYGYTF
. | . | 14 | TRBJ1-6 | TRBV9 | TGTGCCAGCAGCGGGGAAGGGTGGAATTCACCCCTCCACTTT | CASSGEGWNSPLHF
TRBD1 | few | 13 | TRBJ1-1 | TRBV14 | TGTGCCAGCAGCGAGGGGGCTACCACTGAAGCTTTCTTT | CASSEGATTEAFF